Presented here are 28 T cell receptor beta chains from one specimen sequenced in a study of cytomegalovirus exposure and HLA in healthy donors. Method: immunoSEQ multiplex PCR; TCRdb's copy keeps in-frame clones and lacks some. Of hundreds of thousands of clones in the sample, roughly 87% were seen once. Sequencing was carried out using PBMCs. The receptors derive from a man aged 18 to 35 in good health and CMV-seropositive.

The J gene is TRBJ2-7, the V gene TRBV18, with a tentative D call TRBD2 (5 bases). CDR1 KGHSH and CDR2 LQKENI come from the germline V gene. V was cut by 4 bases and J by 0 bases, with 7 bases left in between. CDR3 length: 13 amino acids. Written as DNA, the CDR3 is TGTGCCAGCTCACTCGGGAACTCCTACGAGCAGTACTTC. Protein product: CASSLGNSYEQYF.

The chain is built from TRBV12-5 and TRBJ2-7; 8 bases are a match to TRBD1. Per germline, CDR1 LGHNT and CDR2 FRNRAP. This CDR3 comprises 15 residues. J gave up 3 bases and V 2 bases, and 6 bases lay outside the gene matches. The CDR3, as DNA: TGTGCTAGTGGTTTGCCCGGCGGACAGGGCTACGAGCAGTACTTC. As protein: CASGLPGGQGYEQYF.

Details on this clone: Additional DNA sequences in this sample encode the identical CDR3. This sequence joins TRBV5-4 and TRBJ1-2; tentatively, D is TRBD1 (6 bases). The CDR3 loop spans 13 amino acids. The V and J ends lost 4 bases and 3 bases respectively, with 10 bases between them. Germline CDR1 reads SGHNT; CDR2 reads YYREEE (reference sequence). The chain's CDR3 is CASSLGGDYGYTF. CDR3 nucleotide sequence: TGTGCCAGCAGCCTCGGGGGCGACTATGGCTACACCTTC.

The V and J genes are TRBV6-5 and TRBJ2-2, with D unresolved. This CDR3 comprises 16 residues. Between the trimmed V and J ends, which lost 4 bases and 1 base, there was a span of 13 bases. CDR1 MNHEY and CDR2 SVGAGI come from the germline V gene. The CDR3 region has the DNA TGTGCCAGCAGTTCTAGGGCGTATCTGAACACCGGGGAGCTGTTTTTT. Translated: CASSSRAYLNTGELFF.

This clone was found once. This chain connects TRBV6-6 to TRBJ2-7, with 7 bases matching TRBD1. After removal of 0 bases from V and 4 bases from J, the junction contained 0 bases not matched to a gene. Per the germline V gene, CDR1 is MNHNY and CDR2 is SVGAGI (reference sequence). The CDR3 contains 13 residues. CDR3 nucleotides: TGTGCCAGCAGTTACTCGACAGGGTACGAGCAGTACTTC. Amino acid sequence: CASSYSTGYEQYF.

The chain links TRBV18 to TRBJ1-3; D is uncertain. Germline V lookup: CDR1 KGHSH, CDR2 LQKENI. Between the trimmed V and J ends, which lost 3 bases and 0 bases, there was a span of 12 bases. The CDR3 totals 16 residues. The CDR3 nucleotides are TGTGCCAGCTCACCCTTAGACGTCCTCTCTGGAAACACCATATATTTT. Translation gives CASSPLDVLSGNTIYF.

CDR3 bases: TGTGCCAGCAGCTTCGGACCGGGACATCTAAACGCTTTCTTT. This gives the protein CASSFGPGHLNAFF. The chain joins TRBV7-2 to TRBJ1-1, with D perhaps TRBD1 (6 bases). V was pared by 3 bases and J by 11 bases, with 19 bases between. The CDR3 sequence is 14 residues long. The V gene's germline CDR1 is SGHTA and CDR2 FQGNSA. Full variable domain (outside the CDR3, taken from reference TRBV7-2 and TRBJ1-1): GAGVSQSPSNKVTEKGKDVELRCDPISGHTALYWYRQSLGQGLEFLIYFQGNSAPDKSGLPSDRFSAERTGGSVSTLTIQRTQQEDSAVYLCASSFGPGHLNAFFGQGTRLTVV.

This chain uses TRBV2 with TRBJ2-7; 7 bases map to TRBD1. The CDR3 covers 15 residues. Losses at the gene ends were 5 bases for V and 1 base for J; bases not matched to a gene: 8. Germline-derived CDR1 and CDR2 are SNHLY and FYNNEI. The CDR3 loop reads CASSFTGAPSYEQYF. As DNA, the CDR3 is TGTGCCAGCAGTTTTACAGGGGCCCCATCCTACGAGCAGTACTTC.

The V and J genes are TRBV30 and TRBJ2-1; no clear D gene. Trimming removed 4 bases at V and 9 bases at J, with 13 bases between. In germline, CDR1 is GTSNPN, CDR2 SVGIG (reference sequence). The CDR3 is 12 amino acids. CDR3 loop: CAWTRMKGEQFF. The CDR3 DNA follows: TGTGCCTGGACGAGGATGAAGGGTGAGCAGTTCTTC. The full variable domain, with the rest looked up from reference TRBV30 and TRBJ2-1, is SQTIHQWPATLVQPVGSPLSLECTVEGTSNPNLYWYRQAAGRGLQLLFYSVGIGQISSEVPQNLSASRPQDRQFILSSKKLLLSDSGFYLCAWTRMKGEQFFGPGTRLTVL.

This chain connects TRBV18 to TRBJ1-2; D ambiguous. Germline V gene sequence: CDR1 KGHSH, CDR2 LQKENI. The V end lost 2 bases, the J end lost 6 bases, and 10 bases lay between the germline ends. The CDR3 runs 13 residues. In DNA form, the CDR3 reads TGTGCCAGCTCACCAAGTCGCAGCGATGGCTACACCTTC. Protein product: CASSPSRSDGYTF.

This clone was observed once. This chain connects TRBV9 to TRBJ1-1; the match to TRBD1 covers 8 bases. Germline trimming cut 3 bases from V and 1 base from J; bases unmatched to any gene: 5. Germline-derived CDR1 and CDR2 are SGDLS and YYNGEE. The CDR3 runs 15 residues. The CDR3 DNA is TGTGCCAGCAGCGCGCCGGGACAGGAGAACACTGAAGCTTTCTTT. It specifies CASSAPGQENTEAFF.

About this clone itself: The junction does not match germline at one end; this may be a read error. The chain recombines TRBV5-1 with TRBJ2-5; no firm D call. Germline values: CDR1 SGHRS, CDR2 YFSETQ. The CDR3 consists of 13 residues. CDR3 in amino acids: CASSRDIREAQYF. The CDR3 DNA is TGCGCCAGCAGCCGAGATATTAGAGAGGCCCAGTACTTC.

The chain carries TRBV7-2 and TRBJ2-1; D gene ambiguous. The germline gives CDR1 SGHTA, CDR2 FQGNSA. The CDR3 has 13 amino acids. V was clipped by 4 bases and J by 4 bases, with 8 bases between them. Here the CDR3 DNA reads TGTGCCAGCAGCTCCGGCTTATACAATGAGCAGTTCTTC. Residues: CASSSGLYNEQFF.

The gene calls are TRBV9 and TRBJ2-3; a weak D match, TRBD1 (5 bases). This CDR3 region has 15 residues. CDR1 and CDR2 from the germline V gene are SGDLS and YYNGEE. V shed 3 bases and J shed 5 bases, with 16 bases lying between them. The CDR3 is CASSDRGAWGDTQYF. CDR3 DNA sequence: TGTGCCAGCAGCGATAGGGGTGCTTGGGGAGATACGCAGTATTTT.

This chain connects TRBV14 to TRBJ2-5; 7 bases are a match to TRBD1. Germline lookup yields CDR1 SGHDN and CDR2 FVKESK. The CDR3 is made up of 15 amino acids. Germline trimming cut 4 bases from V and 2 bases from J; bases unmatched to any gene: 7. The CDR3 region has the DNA TGTGCCAGCAGCCGTATTGGGACAGCGCAAGAGACCCAGTACTTC. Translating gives CASSRIGTAQETQYF.

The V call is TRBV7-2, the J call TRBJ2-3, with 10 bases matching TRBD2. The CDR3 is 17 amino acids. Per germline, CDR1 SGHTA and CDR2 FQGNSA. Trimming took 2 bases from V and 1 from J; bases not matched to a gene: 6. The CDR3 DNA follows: TGTGCCAGCAGCTTACTAGCGGGAGTTTTGGGCACAGATACGCAGTATTTT. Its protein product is CASSLLAGVLGTDTQYF.

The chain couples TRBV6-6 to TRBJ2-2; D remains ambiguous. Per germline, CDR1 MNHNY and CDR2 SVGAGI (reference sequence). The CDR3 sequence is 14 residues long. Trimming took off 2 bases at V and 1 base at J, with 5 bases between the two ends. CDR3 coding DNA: TGTGCCAGCAGTTACAGGTTGAACACCGGGGAGCTGTTTTTT. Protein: CASSYRLNTGELFF.

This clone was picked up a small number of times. The CDR3: CASSLGQGENGYTF. The CDR3 DNA reads as TGCGCCAGCAGCTTGGGACAGGGAGAGAATGGCTACACCTTC. The chain is built from TRBV5-1 and TRBJ1-2; 7 bases map to TRBD1. The CDR3 has 14 residues. CDR1 and CDR2 (germline): SGHRS, YFSETQ. V lost 0 bases, J lost 6 bases, and 5 bases stayed unmatched.

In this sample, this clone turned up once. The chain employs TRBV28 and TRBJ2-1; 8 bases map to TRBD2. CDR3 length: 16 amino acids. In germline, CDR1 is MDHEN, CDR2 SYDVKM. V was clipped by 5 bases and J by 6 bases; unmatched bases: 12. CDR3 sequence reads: CASSPHLAGGGNEQFF. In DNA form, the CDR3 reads TGTGCCAGCAGTCCCCACTTGGCGGGAGGTGGCAATGAGCAGTTCTTC.

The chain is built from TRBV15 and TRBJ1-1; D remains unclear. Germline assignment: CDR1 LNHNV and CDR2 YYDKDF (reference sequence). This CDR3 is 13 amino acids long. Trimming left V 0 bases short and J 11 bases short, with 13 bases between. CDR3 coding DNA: TGTGCCACCAGCAGAGATGGAGGGATATCGGCTTTCTTT. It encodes CATSRDGGISAFF.

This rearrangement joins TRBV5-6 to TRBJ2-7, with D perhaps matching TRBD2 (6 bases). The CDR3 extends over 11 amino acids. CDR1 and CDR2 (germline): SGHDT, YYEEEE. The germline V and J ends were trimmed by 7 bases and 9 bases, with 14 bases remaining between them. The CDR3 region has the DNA TGTGCCAGCGGGGGGTCGGGAAGGCAGTACTTC. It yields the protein CASGGSGRQYF.

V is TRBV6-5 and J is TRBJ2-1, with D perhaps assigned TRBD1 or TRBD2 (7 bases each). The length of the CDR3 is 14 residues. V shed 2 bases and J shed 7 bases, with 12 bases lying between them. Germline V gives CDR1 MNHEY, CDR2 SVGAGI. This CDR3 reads CASSYGQGGNEQFF. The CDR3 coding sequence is TGTGCCAGCAGTTACGGCCAGGGGGGGAATGAGCAGTTCTTC.

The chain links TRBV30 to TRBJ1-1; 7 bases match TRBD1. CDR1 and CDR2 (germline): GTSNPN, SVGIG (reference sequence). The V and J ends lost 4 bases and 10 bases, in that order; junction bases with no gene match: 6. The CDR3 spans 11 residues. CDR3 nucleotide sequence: TGTGCCTGGACCCGGGACAGTCGAGCTTTCTTT. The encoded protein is CAWTRDSRAFF.

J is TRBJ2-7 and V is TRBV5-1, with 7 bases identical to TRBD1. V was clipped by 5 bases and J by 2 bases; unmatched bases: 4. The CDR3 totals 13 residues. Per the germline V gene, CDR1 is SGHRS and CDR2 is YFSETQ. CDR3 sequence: CASSRQGPYEQYF. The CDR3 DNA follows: TGCGCCAGCAGTAGACAGGGCCCCTACGAGCAGTACTTC.

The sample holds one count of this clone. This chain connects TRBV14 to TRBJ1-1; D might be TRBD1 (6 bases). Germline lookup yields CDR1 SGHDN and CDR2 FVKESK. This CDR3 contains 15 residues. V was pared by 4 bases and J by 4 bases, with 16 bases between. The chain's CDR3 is CASSRSRTGSTEAFF. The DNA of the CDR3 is TGTGCCAGCAGCCGATCGAGAACAGGGAGCACTGAAGCTTTCTTT.

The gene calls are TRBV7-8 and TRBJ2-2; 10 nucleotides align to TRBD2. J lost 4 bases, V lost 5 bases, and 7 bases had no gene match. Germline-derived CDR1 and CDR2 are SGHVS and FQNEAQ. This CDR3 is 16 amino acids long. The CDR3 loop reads CASSLLAGEFTGELFF. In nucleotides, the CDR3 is TGTGCCAGCAGCCTTCTAGCGGGGGAGTTCACCGGGGAGCTGTTTTTT. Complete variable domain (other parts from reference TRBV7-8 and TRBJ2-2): GAGVSQSPRYKVAKRGQDVALRCDPISGHVSLFWYQQALGQGPEFLTYFQNEAQLDKSGLPSDRFFAERPEGSVSTLKIQRTQQEDSAVYLCASSLLAGEFTGELFFGEGSRLTVL.

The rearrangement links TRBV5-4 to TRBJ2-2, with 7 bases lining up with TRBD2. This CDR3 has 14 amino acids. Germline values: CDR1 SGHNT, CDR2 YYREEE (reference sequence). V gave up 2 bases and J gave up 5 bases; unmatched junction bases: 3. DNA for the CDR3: TGTGCCAGCAGCTTTCAGGGAGGGACCGGGGAGCTGTTTTTT. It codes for CASSFQGGTGELFF.

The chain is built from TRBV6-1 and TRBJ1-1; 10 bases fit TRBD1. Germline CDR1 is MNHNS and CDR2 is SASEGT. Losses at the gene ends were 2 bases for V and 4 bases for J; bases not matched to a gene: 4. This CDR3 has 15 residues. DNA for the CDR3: TGTGCCAGCAGTGAAATGTGGACAGGGGGCACTGAAGCTTTCTTT. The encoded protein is CASSEMWTGGTEAFF.